These 4 T cell receptor beta chains were sequenced from one sample in a study of cytomegalovirus exposure and HLA in healthy donors. PCR amplification relied on 60 Vbeta primers (plus 13 Jbeta primers). Generated by immunoSEQ multiplex PCR, the TCRdb table keeps only in-frame clones and is missing some. This table has about 57,000 clones, 65% to 90% appearing once. The sequenced material came from PBMCs. The receptors come from a man younger than 40 in good health and CMV-seronegative.

This rearrangement joins TRBV7-2 to TRBJ2-7; D might be TRBD1 (6 bases). Trimming removed 5 bases from V and 4 bases from J, with 18 bases in between. The germline gives CDR1 SGHTA, CDR2 FQGNSA. The CDR3 is made up of 15 amino acids. The CDR3 nucleotides read TGTGCCAGCAGCCCGGACAGTTACACTCCTTACGAGCAGTACTTC. It is translated as CASSPDSYTPYEQYF.

A few counts support this clone. The chain is built from TRBV10-3 and TRBJ2-7; D is undetermined. The CDR3 length is 14 residues. V lost 0 bases and J 4 bases, leaving 10 bases between the germline ends. Germline CDR1 reads ENHRY; CDR2 reads SYGVKD. The CDR3 sequence is CAISESEQLYEQYF. The CDR3 DNA sequence: TGTGCCATCAGTGAGTCGGAACAGTTATACGAGCAGTACTTC.

The chain employs TRBV27 and TRBJ2-7, with 7 bases aligning to TRBD1. The CDR3 runs to 15 residues. Trimming removed 4 bases from V and 6 bases from J; junction bases left unmatched: 12. CDR1 and CDR2 (germline): MNHEY, SMNVEV (reference sequence). DNA for the CDR3: TGTGCCAGCAGTTCAAACCCCGGGACAGTCAGCGAGCAGTACTTC. Translating it yields CASSSNPGTVSEQYF.

The chain combines TRBV19 with TRBJ1-2; D gene unclear. V lost 4 bases, J lost 1 base, and 10 bases lay in between. The germline V gene has CDR1 LNHDA and CDR2 SQIVND (reference sequence). The CDR3 length is 14 residues. The CDR3 reads CASSKFGDNYGYTF. The DNA of the CDR3 is TGTGCCAGTAGTAAGTTCGGAGATAACTATGGCTACACCTTC.